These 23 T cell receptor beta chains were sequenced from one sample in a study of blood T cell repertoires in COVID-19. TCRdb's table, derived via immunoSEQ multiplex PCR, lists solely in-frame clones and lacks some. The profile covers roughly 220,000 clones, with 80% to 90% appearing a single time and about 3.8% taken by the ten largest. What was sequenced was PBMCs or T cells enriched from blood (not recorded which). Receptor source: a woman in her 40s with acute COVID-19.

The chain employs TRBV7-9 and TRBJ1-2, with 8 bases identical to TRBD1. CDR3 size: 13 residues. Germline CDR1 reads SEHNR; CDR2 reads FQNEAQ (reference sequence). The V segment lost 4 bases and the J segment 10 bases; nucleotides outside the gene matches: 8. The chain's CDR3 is CASSSTGTGDYTF. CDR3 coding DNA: TGTGCCAGCAGCTCAACCGGGACAGGCGACTACACCTTC.

The CDR3 loop reads CASSTRTGPSYEQYF. The CDR3 DNA reads as TGTGCCAGCTCGACCAGGACAGGGCCCTCCTACGAGCAGTACTTC. V is TRBV18 and J is TRBJ2-7, with 8 positions matching TRBD1. Germline assignment: CDR1 KGHSH and CDR2 LQKENI. The J segment lost 0 bases and the V segment lost 6 bases, leaving 7 bases of the junction unmatched. There are 15 residues in the CDR3.

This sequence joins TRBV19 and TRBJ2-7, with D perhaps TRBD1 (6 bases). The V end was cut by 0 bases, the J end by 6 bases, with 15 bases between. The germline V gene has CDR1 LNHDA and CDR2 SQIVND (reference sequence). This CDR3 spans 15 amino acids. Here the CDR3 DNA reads TGTGCCAGTAGTATAGATTTAGGCAGGGGCGGCGAGCAGTACTTC. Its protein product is CASSIDLGRGGEQYF.

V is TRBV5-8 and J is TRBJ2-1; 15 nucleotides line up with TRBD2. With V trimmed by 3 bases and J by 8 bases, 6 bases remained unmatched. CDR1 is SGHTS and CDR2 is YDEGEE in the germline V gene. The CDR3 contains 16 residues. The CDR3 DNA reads TGTGCCAGCAGCTCCGGACTAGCGGGAGGGGTGGATGAGCAGTTCTTC. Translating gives CASSSGLAGGVDEQFF.

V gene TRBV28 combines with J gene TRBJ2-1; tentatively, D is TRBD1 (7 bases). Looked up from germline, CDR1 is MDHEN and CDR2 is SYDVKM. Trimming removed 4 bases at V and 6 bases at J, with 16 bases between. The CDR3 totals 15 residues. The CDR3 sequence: CASSSPHRGGNEQFF. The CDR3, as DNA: TGTGCCAGCAGTTCCCCCCACAGGGGAGGCAATGAGCAGTTCTTC.

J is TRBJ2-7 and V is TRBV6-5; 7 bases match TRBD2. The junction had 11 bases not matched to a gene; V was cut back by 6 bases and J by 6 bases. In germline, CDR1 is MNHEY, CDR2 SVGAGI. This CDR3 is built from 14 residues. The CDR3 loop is CASRLGGRGSEQYF. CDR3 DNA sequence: TGTGCCAGCAGATTGGGGGGGAGGGGATCCGAGCAGTACTTC.

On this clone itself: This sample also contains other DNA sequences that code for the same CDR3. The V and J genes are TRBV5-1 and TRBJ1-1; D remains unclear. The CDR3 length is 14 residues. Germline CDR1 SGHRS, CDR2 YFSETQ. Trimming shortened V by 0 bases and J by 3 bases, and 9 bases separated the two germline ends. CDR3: CASSLAGTDTEAFF. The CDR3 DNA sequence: TGCGCCAGCAGCTTGGCAGGTACGGACACTGAAGCTTTCTTT.

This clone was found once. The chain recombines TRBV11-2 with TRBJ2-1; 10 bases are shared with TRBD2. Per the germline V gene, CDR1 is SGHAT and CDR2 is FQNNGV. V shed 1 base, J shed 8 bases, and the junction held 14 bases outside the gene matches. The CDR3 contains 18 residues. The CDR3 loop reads CASSLGLAGEGTRDEQFF. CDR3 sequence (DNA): TGTGCCAGCAGCTTAGGCCTAGCGGGAGAAGGTACACGTGATGAGCAGTTCTTC.

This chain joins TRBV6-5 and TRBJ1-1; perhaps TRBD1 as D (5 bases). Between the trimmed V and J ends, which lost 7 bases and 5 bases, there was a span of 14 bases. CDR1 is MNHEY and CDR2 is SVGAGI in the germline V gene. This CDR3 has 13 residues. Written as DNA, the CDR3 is TGTGCCAGCAATCCCCGGGGGGGGACTGAAGCTTTCTTT. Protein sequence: CASNPRGGTEAFF.

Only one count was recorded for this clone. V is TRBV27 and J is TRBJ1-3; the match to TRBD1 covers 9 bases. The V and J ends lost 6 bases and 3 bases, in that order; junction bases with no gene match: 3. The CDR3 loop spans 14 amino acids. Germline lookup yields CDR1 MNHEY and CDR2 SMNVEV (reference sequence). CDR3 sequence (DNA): TGTGCCAGCAGGGACAGGGGTGGTGGAAACACCATATATTTT. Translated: CASRDRGGGNTIYF.

CDR3 region: CAWSPGTDGYTF. The CDR3 DNA reads TGTGCCTGGAGCCCCGGGACAGATGGCTACACCTTC. This sequence joins TRBV30 and TRBJ1-2; 7 positions agree with TRBD1. The V gene end was trimmed by 3 bases and the J gene end by 6 bases; junction bases not matched to a gene: 4. CDR1 and CDR2 from the germline V gene are GTSNPN and SVGIG (reference sequence). The CDR3 is 12 amino acids.

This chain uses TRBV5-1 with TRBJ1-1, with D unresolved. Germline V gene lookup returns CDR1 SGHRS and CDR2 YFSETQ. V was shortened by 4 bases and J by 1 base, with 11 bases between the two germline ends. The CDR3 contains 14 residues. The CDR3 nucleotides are TGCGCCAGCAGCCCCGGGCGGGCGAACACTGAAGCTTTCTTT. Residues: CASSPGRANTEAFF.

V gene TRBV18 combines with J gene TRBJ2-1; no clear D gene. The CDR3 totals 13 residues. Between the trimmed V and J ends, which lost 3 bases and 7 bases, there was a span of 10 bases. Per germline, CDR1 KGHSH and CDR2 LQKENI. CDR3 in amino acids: CASSPVGRNEQFF. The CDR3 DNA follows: TGTGCCAGCTCACCGGTCGGTCGGAATGAGCAGTTCTTC.

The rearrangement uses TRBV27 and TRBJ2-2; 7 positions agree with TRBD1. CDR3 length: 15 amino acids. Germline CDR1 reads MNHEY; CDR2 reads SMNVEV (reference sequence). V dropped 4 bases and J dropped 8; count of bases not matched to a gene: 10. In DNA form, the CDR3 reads TGTGCCAGCAGTTGGGCTGACAGGGCCGGGGGGGAGCTGTTTTTT. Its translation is CASSWADRAGGELFF.

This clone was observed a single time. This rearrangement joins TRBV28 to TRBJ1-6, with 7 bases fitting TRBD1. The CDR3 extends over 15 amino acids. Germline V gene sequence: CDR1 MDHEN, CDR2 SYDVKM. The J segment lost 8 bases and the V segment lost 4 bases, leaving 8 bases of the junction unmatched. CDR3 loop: CASSSTGLGDSPLHF. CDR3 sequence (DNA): TGTGCCAGCAGTTCGACAGGGCTGGGGGATTCACCCCTCCACTTT.

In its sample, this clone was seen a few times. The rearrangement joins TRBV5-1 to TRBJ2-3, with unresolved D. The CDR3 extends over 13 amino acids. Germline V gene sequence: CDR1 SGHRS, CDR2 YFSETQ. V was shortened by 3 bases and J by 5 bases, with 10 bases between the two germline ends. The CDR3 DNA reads TGCGCCAGCAGCTCGCGGTTGGAAGATACGCAGTATTTT. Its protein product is CASSSRLEDTQYF.

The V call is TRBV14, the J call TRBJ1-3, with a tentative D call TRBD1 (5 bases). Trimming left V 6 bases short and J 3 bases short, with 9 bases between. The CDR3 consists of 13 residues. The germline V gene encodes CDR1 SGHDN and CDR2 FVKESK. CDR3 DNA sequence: TGTGCCAGCAGTCAGGGCTTTGGAAACACCATATATTTT. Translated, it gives CASSQGFGNTIYF.

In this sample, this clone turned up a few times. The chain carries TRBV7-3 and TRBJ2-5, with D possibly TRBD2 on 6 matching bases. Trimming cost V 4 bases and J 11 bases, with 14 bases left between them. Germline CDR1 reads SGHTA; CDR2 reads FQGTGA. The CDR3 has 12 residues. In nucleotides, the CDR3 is TGTGCCAGCAGCTCGCCCCCTGGGGGGCAGTACTTC. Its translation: CASSSPPGGQYF.

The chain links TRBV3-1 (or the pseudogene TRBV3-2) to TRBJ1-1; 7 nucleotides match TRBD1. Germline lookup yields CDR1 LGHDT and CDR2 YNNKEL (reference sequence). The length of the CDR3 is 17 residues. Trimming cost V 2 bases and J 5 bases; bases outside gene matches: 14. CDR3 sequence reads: CASSQLRTGFRLTEAFF. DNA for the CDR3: TGTGCCAGCAGCCAACTTAGGACAGGTTTCCGGCTAACTGAAGCTTTCTTT.

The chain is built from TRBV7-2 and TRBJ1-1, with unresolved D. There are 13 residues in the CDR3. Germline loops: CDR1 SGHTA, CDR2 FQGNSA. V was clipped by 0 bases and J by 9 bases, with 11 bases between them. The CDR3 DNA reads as TGTGCCAGCAGCTTAGCGCTGGGCTGGCAAGCTTTCTTT. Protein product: CASSLALGWQAFF.

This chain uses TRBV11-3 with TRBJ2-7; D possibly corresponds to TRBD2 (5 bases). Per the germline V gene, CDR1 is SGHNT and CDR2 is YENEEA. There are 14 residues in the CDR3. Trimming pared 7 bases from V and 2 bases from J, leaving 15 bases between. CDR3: CASTEPREPYEQYF. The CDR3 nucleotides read TGTGCCAGCACCGAACCGAGGGAACCCTACGAGCAGTACTTC. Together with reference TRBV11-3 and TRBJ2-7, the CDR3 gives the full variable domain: EAGVVQSPRYKIIEKKQPVAFWCNPISGHNTLYWYLQNLGQGPELLIRYENEEAVDDSQLPKDRFSAERLKGVDSTLKIQPAELGDSAVYLCASTEPREPYEQYFGPGTRLTVT.

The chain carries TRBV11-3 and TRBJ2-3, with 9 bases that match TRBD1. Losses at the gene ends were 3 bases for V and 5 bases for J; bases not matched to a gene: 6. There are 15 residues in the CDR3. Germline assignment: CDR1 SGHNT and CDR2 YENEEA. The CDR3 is CASSLGGQGLDTQYF. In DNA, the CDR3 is TGTGCCAGCAGCTTGGGCGGACAGGGGTTAGATACGCAGTATTTT.

CDR3: CASSVVSGRVDEQFF. CDR3 nucleotides: TGTGCCAGCAGCGTAGTTAGCGGGAGGGTCGATGAGCAGTTCTTC. The gene calls are TRBV9 and TRBJ2-1; 11 bases match TRBD2. The trim removed 0 bases at V and 8 bases at J, leaving 4 bases unmatched. The CDR3 has 15 amino acids. Germline CDR1 reads SGDLS; CDR2 reads YYNGEE.